This T cell receptor beta chain comes out of a study of blood T cell repertoires in COVID-19. In the study overall: Some COVID-19 samples were acute and others convalescent; all came from the United States, Italy and Spain. T cells, B-cell-depleted T cells, or PBMCs supplied cDNA or gDNA.

Original processing methods: Reference gene primer amplification gave estimated nucleated cell counts. Some clones are missing from TCRdb's copy, which holds only in-frame ones; the method was immunoSEQ multiplex PCR. V and J calls and clone size come straight from that table; D and trimming were deduced from the DNA. The data contain about 190,000 clones, about nine tenths of them singletons. Sequencing input: peripheral blood. The source is a man aged 25-45 years with acute or convalescent COVID-19.

CDR3 in amino acids: CAISVYGNYGYTF. DNA of the CDR3: TGTGCCATCAGTGTTTACGGGAACTATGGCTACACCTTC. This chain uses TRBV10-3 with TRBJ1-2; D is unresolved. Between the trimmed V and J ends, which lost 4 bases and 2 bases, there was a span of 8 bases. Germline lookup yields CDR1 ENHRY and CDR2 SYGVKD. This CDR3 has 13 residues.